The sequence of this T cell receptor (beta chain) was determined in a study of T cell repertoires in cytomegalovirus infection. Looking at the study overall: CMV epitopes used comprised recently identified HLA-C-restricted ones and well-studied HLA-B-restricted ones. Study conclusions and caveats: Public TCR beta family frequency separated CMV-and-HLA carriers, including in an independent cohort. HLA-C-restricted CMV-specific TCR beta clonotypes were dominant in the ex vivo response.

Germline assignment: CDR1 WNHNN and CDR2 SYGVQD (reference sequence). The length of the CDR3 is 18 residues. V was clipped by 1 base and J by 2 bases, with 18 bases between them. In the case of this clonotype: Antigen specificity is unknown.

TCRdb called the reads again in MiXCR, with one record for every CDR3 protein. The sample contains approximately 990,000 distinct CDR3 sequences, around 29% of which appear only once. This TCR was sampled from a human donor in good health (CMV status not recorded). Some clones in this sample may be carry-over from other donors' samples. This rearrangement joins TRBV10-1 to TRBJ2-1, with D maybe TRBD1 (5 bases). The sequencing here drew on cultured CD8+ T cells from PBMCs, taken from culture after CMV antigen stimulation. The CDR3 protein is CASSEYNQGGFPYNEQFF. CDR3 coding DNA: TGCGCCAGCAGTGAGTATAATCAGGGCGGATTCCCCTACAATGAGCAGTTCTTC.